This is a list of T cell receptor beta chains from one sample in a study of blood T cell repertoires in COVID-19. Data came from immunoSEQ multiplex PCR; TCRdb stores just in-frame clones and leaves some out. Here the sample spans 200,000 or so clones, approximately 88% being singletons. Material: PBMCs or T cells enriched from blood (not recorded which). All receptors come from a woman aged 18-29 years who had recovered from COVID-19. CDR3s include the opening cysteine and the closing phenylalanine or tryptophan. The D gene is left open where the match is weak. Rows give clone size only sometimes, using once, few, many, or a class for an expanded clone.

J gene: TRBJ1-6; clone size: .; V gene: TRBV5-6; D gene: .; CDR3 length: 14; CDR3 protein: CASSLADLNSPLHF; CDR3 DNA: TGTGCCAGCAGCTTGGCGGACTTGAATTCACCCCTCCACTTT
J gene: TRBJ1-5; clone size: .; V gene: TRBV4-1; D gene: .; CDR3 length: 13; CDR3 protein: CASSQAGEQPQHF; CDR3 DNA: TGCGCCAGCAGCCAAGCCGGGGAACAGCCCCAGCATTTT
J gene: TRBJ2-7; clone size: few; V gene: TRBV18; D gene: .; CDR3 length: 13; CDR3 protein: CASSPSGQLEQYF; CDR3 DNA: TGTGCCAGCTCACCCTCAGGACAGCTCGAGCAGTACTTC
J gene: TRBJ1-5; clone size: .; V gene: TRBV19; D gene: TRBD1; CDR3 length: 14; CDR3 protein: CASSIEGQGQPQHF; CDR3 DNA: TGTGCCAGTAGTATAGAGGGACAGGGGCAGCCCCAGCATTTT
J gene: TRBJ1-5; clone size: .; V gene: TRBV5-1; D gene: .; CDR3 length: 15; CDR3 protein: CASSPNRVSNQPQHF; CDR3 DNA: TGCGCCAGCAGTCCCAACAGGGTCAGCAATCAGCCCCAGCATTTT
J gene: TRBJ1-6; clone size: .; V gene: TRBV5-8; D gene: TRBD1; CDR3 length: 14; CDR3 protein: CATPGQGGNSPLHF; CDR3 DNA: TGTGCCACCCCGGGACAGGGAGGCAATTCACCCCTCCACTTT
J gene: TRBJ1-6; clone size: .; V gene: TRBV28; D gene: .; CDR3 length: 19; CDR3 protein: CASSLNPLTDTPRNSPLHF; CDR3 DNA: TGTGCCAGCAGTTTAAATCCCCTGACAGATACACCCCGTAATTCACCCCTCCACTTT
J gene: TRBJ2-5; clone size: .; V gene: TRBV18; D gene: .; CDR3 length: 13; CDR3 protein: CASSPPSGETQYF; CDR3 DNA: TGTGCCAGCTCACCACCGAGTGGAGAGACCCAGTACTTC
J gene: TRBJ2-5; clone size: .; V gene: TRBV3-1/TRBV3-2; D gene: .; CDR3 length: 15; CDR3 protein: CASTRWVGTLGTQYF; CDR3 DNA: TGTGCCAGCACCCGCTGGGTGGGGACTCTAGGGACCCAGTACTTC
J gene: TRBJ2-3; clone size: .; V gene: TRBV6-8; D gene: TRBD2; CDR3 length: 16; CDR3 protein: CASSYALAGLTDTQYF; CDR3 DNA: TGTGCCAGCAGTTACGCGCTAGCGGGCCTCACAGATACGCAGTATTTT
J gene: TRBJ1-1; clone size: .; V gene: TRBV9; D gene: .; CDR3 length: 18; CDR3 protein: CASSVGLGGIGGNTEAFF; CDR3 DNA: TGTGCCAGCAGCGTAGGCCTCGGGGGAATTGGTGGGAACACTGAAGCTTTCTTT
J gene: TRBJ2-2; clone size: .; V gene: TRBV5-8; D gene: .; CDR3 length: 14; CDR3 protein: CASLRAENTGELFF; CDR3 DNA: TGTGCCAGCTTGAGGGCGGAGAACACCGGGGAGCTGTTTTTT
J gene: TRBJ1-2; clone size: once; V gene: TRBV27; D gene: .; CDR3 length: 17; CDR3 protein: CASSFRGGGRTHYGYTF; CDR3 DNA: TGTGCCAGCAGTTTTCGTGGGGGGGGGAGGACACACTATGGCTACACCTTC
J gene: TRBJ1-5; clone size: .; V gene: TRBV30; D gene: .; CDR3 length: 13; CDR3 protein: CAWSRESNQPQHF; CDR3 DNA: TGTGCCTGGAGCAGGGAAAGCAATCAGCCCCAGCATTTT
J gene: TRBJ2-1; clone size: .; V gene: TRBV19; D gene: .; CDR3 length: 12; CDR3 protein: CASSIERGALVF; CDR3 DNA: TGTGCCAGTAGTATAGAGCGGGGAGCCTTGGTCTTC
J gene: TRBJ2-3; clone size: .; V gene: TRBV27; D gene: TRBD2; CDR3 length: 14; CDR3 protein: CASGLAGVEDTQYF; CDR3 DNA: TGTGCCAGTGGACTAGCGGGGGTGGAAGATACGCAGTATTTT
J gene: TRBJ2-1; clone size: .; V gene: TRBV7-6; D gene: TRBD2; CDR3 length: 19; CDR3 protein: CASSPRTSGGGSSYNEQFF; CDR3 DNA: TGTGCCAGCAGCCCGCGGACTAGCGGGGGGGGGAGCTCCTACAATGAGCAGTTCTTC
J gene: TRBJ1-5; clone size: .; V gene: TRBV5-6; D gene: .; CDR3 length: 15; CDR3 protein: CASSRQALVEQPQHF; CDR3 DNA: TGTGCCAGCAGCCGACAGGCCCTCGTGGAACAGCCCCAGCATTTT
J gene: TRBJ1-6; clone size: .; V gene: TRBV5-6; D gene: .; CDR3 length: 14; CDR3 protein: CASSLVQGNSPLHF; CDR3 DNA: TGTGCCAGCAGCTTGGTCCAGGGAAATTCACCCCTCCACTTT
J gene: TRBJ1-5; clone size: .; V gene: TRBV19; D gene: .; CDR3 length: 13; CDR3 protein: CASSIDRGQPQHF; CDR3 DNA: TGTGCCAGTAGTATAGACAGGGGTCAGCCCCAGCATTTT
J gene: TRBJ2-7; clone size: .; V gene: TRBV4-2; D gene: TRBD1; CDR3 length: 14; CDR3 protein: CASSQGQGFYEQYF; CDR3 DNA: TGTGCCAGCAGCCAAGGACAGGGGTTCTACGAGCAGTACTTC
J gene: TRBJ1-1; clone size: .; V gene: TRBV5-1; D gene: .; CDR3 length: 15; CDR3 protein: CASSLAGGSATEAFF; CDR3 DNA: TGCGCCAGCAGCTTGGCGGGAGGGAGTGCCACTGAAGCTTTCTTT
J gene: TRBJ2-1; clone size: .; V gene: TRBV28; D gene: .; CDR3 length: 15; CDR3 protein: CASSFEFNAGNEQFF; CDR3 DNA: TGTGCCAGCAGTTTCGAGTTCAACGCGGGGAATGAGCAGTTCTTC
J gene: TRBJ2-7; clone size: .; V gene: TRBV3-1/TRBV3-2; D gene: .; CDR3 length: 12; CDR3 protein: CASSQVGDEQYF; CDR3 DNA: TGTGCCAGCAGCCAAGTCGGGGACGAGCAGTACTTC
J gene: TRBJ1-2; clone size: .; V gene: TRBV15; D gene: .; CDR3 length: 18; CDR3 protein: CATSRIRGLQGRNYGYTF; CDR3 DNA: TGTGCCACCAGCAGGATCAGGGGCCTTCAGGGTAGAAACTATGGCTACACCTTC
J gene: TRBJ1-1; clone size: .; V gene: TRBV28; D gene: TRBD1; CDR3 length: 14; CDR3 protein: CASPPDRAGAEAFF; CDR3 DNA: TGTGCCAGCCCCCCGGACAGGGCGGGCGCTGAAGCTTTCTTT
J gene: TRBJ2-2; clone size: .; V gene: TRBV29-1; D gene: .; CDR3 length: 14; CDR3 protein: CSVAGGPGVGDGFF; CDR3 DNA: TGCAGCGTTGCTGGGGGACCGGGAGTTGGGGACGGCTTTTTT
J gene: TRBJ2-1; clone size: .; V gene: TRBV5-1; D gene: .; CDR3 length: 14; CDR3 protein: CASSLDYNYNEQFF; CDR3 DNA: TGCGCCAGCAGCTTGGACTACAATTACAATGAGCAGTTCTTC
J gene: TRBJ2-2; clone size: .; V gene: TRBV7-6; D gene: .; CDR3 length: 14; CDR3 protein: CASSFGTNTGELFF; CDR3 DNA: TGTGCCAGCAGCTTTGGGACAAACACCGGGGAGCTGTTTTTT
J gene: TRBJ1-4; clone size: .; V gene: TRBV6-5; D gene: TRBD1; CDR3 length: 14; CDR3 protein: CATRGQGNYEKLFF; CDR3 DNA: TGTGCCACCAGAGGACAGGGTAACTATGAAAAACTGTTTTTT
J gene: TRBJ1-5; clone size: .; V gene: TRBV5-1; D gene: .; CDR3 length: 13; CDR3 protein: CASSFYGEQPQHF; CDR3 DNA: TGCGCCAGCAGCTTTTATGGGGAGCAGCCCCAGCATTTT
J gene: TRBJ2-3; clone size: .; V gene: TRBV4-2; D gene: TRBD2; CDR3 length: 16; CDR3 protein: CASSQALAGGTDTQYF; CDR3 DNA: TGTGCCAGCAGCCAAGCGCTAGCGGGGGGCACAGATACGCAGTATTTT
J gene: TRBJ2-1; clone size: .; V gene: TRBV9; D gene: TRBD1; CDR3 length: 16; CDR3 protein: CASSFPGTGVLNEQFF; CDR3 DNA: TGTGCCAGCAGCTTCCCCGGGACAGGGGTGCTCAATGAGCAGTTCTTC
J gene: TRBJ2-3; clone size: .; V gene: TRBV10-3; D gene: TRBD1; CDR3 length: 15; CDR3 protein: CAITPGTGAIDTQYF; CDR3 DNA: TGTGCCATCACCCCCGGAACAGGGGCTATCGATACGCAGTATTTT
J gene: TRBJ2-2; clone size: .; V gene: TRBV7-9; D gene: .; CDR3 length: 15; CDR3 protein: CASSRQNAYTGELFF; CDR3 DNA: TGTGCCAGCAGCAGACAAAATGCCTACACCGGGGAGCTGTTTTTT
J gene: TRBJ1-6; clone size: .; V gene: TRBV19; D gene: TRBD1; CDR3 length: 15; CDR3 protein: CASSIEAGGVSPLHF; CDR3 DNA: TGTGCCAGTAGTATAGAGGCAGGGGGCGTTTCACCCCTCCACTTT
J gene: TRBJ2-1; clone size: .; V gene: TRBV5-6; D gene: .; CDR3 length: 14; CDR3 protein: CASSSPRGYNEQFF; CDR3 DNA: TGTGCCAGCAGCAGTCCCCGGGGATACAATGAGCAGTTCTTC
J gene: TRBJ2-1; clone size: .; V gene: TRBV2; D gene: .; CDR3 length: 18; CDR3 protein: CASSAEGSGLSPYNEQFF; CDR3 DNA: TGTGCCAGCAGCGCGGAGGGTAGCGGATTATCCCCCTACAATGAGCAGTTCTTC
J gene: TRBJ2-1; clone size: once; V gene: TRBV11-3; D gene: .; CDR3 length: 14; CDR3 protein: CASRVRGTPNEQFF; CDR3 DNA: TGTGCCAGCAGAGTGCGTGGGACTCCTAATGAGCAGTTCTTC
J gene: TRBJ2-7; clone size: .; V gene: TRBV5-1; D gene: .; CDR3 length: 16; CDR3 protein: CASSLDFSGRGEERDF; CDR3 DNA: TGCGCCAGCAGCTTGGACTTTTCGGGCAGGGGAGAGGAGAGAGACTTC
J gene: TRBJ2-7; clone size: .; V gene: TRBV19; D gene: TRBD1; CDR3 length: 14; CDR3 protein: CATSRTGLVNEQYF; CDR3 DNA: TGTGCCACTTCTCGGACAGGACTTGTCAACGAGCAGTACTTC
J gene: TRBJ2-2; clone size: once; V gene: TRBV19; D gene: .; CDR3 length: 14; CDR3 protein: CASSPPGNTGELFF; CDR3 DNA: TGTGCCAGTAGCCCCCCCGGGAACACCGGGGAGCTGTTTTTT
J gene: TRBJ1-4; clone size: .; V gene: TRBV4-1; D gene: TRBD1; CDR3 length: 16; CDR3 protein: CASSQDETGTNEKLFF; CDR3 DNA: TGCGCCAGCAGCCAAGACGAGACAGGGACTAATGAAAAACTGTTTTTT
J gene: TRBJ1-1; clone size: .; V gene: TRBV7-3; D gene: TRBD1; CDR3 length: 14; CDR3 protein: CASSFGQGGTEAFF; CDR3 DNA: TGTGCCAGCAGCTTCGGACAGGGGGGTACTGAAGCTTTCTTT
J gene: TRBJ1-4; clone size: .; V gene: TRBV25-1; D gene: TRBD1; CDR3 length: 15; CDR3 protein: CASSPITGGQEKLFF; CDR3 DNA: TGTGCCAGCAGTCCTATTACAGGGGGACAGGAAAAACTGTTTTTT
J gene: TRBJ2-1; clone size: .; V gene: TRBV15; D gene: TRBD2; CDR3 length: 16; CDR3 protein: CATSSQTSGATNEQFF; CDR3 DNA: TGTGCCACCAGCAGCCAGACTAGCGGGGCGACCAATGAGCAGTTCTTC
J gene: TRBJ2-7; clone size: .; V gene: TRBV28; D gene: TRBD1; CDR3 length: 16; CDR3 protein: CASSFSYRGQGNEQYF; CDR3 DNA: TGTGCCAGCAGTTTCTCCTACAGGGGGCAAGGGAACGAGCAGTACTTC
J gene: TRBJ2-4; clone size: .; V gene: TRBV19; D gene: .; CDR3 length: 16; CDR3 protein: CASSYTGSLAKNIQYF; CDR3 DNA: TGTGCCAGTAGTTATACAGGATCGTTAGCCAAAAACATTCAGTACTTC
J gene: TRBJ2-1; clone size: .; V gene: TRBV24-1; D gene: .; CDR3 length: 15; CDR3 protein: CATSDYFSGVREQFF; CDR3 DNA: TGTGCCACCAGTGATTACTTTTCCGGGGTCCGGGAGCAGTTCTTC
J gene: TRBJ1-3; clone size: .; V gene: TRBV2; D gene: TRBD1; CDR3 length: 14; CDR3 protein: CASSDRGYGNTIYF; CDR3 DNA: TGTGCCAGCAGTGACAGGGGGTACGGAAACACCATATATTTT
J gene: TRBJ1-1; clone size: .; V gene: TRBV2; D gene: .; CDR3 length: 13; CDR3 protein: CASSERVRAEAFF; CDR3 DNA: TGTGCCAGCAGTGAGAGGGTTAGGGCTGAAGCTTTCTTT